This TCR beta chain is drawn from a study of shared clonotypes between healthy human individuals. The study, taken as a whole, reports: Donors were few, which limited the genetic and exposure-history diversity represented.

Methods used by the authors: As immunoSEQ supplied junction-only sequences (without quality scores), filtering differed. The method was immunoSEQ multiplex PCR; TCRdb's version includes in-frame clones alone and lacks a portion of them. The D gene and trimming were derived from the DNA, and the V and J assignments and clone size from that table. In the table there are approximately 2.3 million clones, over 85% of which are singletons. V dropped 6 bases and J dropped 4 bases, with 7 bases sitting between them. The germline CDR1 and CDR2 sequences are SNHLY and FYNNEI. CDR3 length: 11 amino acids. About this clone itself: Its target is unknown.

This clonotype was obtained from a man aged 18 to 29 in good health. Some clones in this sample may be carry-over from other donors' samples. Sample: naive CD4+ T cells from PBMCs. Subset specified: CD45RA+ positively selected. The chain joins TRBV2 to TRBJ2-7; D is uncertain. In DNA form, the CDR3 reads TGTGCCAGCAGCACTTATTACGAGCAGTACTTC. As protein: CASSTYYEQYF.